Reported below is one TCR beta chain. The record originates from a study of blood T cell repertoires in COVID-19. Whole-study context: The study drew acute and convalescent COVID-19 samples from the United States, Italy and Spain. From T cells, B-cell-depleted T cells, or PBMCs came the material, which was cDNA or gDNA.

This CDR3 is 12 amino acids long. Germline V CDR1 and CDR2: MNHEY, SMNVEV (reference sequence). V lost 5 bases and J 7 bases, leaving 12 bases between the germline ends. In the authors' workflow: It was from reference gene primer amplification that nucleated cell counts were estimated. Here immunoSEQ multiplex PCR was the method, and the copy in TCRdb shows in-frame clones only, minus some. V and J calls and clone size follow that table, whereas D and trimming were derived from the DNA. The sample gives 40,000 to 50,000 clones, under 85% of which show up once; roughly 40% is in the top ten. The genes are TRBV27 and TRBJ2-7; D gene ambiguous. The source is a woman at least 80 years old with acute or convalescent COVID-19. Input material: peripheral blood. The CDR3 spells CASSLSGFEQYF. CDR3 bases: TGTGCCAGCAGTCTCTCAGGTTTTGAGCAGTACTTC.